Listed below are T cell receptor beta chains from one sample, sequenced in a study of a mutant IDH1 vaccine in newly diagnosed glioma. These receptors lack a known antigen. Libraries were prepared by immunoSEQ multiplex PCR; TCRdb keeps only in-frame clonotypes and omits some of them. The table records 34,000 or so clones, around 73% of them present only once. The sample in question was PBMCs, obtained from a glioma patient whose treatment included an IDH1 peptide vaccine. The origin of the receptors is a woman in her forties with glioma. The CDR3 runs from the conserved cysteine through the conserved F or W. A D gene is named only where the DNA matches it firmly. Clone size appears in some rows only: once, few, many, or a class for an expanded clone.

>-|-|TRBV6-5|TRBJ2-1
TGTGCCAGCAGTTACTCCTCGGGGCGCAATGAGCAGTTCTTC
CASSYSSGRNEQFF
>-|-|TRBV6-5|TRBJ1-2
TGTGCCAGCAGTTATCTAACAGCAAATGGCTACACCTTC
CASSYLTANGYTF
>-|-|TRBV5-6|TRBJ1-2
TGTGCCAGCAGCCCCCGTTGGGAAGACTATGGCTACACCTTC
CASSPRWEDYGYTF
>-|-|TRBV5-1|TRBJ1-2
TGCGCCAGCAGCTTGGTCGGGGGAGACTATGGCTACACCTTC
CASSLVGGDYGYTF
>-|-|TRBV27|TRBJ1-6
TGTGCCAGCAGTCTCCGGGGGAGAGATTCACCCCTCCACTTT
CASSLRGRDSPLHF
>-|-|TRBV6-5|TRBJ2-7
TGTGCCAGCAGTTACGATGGTTTTTACGAGCAGTACTTC
CASSYDGFYEQYF
>-|-|TRBV9|TRBJ1-2
TGTGCCAGCAGCGCCGTAGGGAGCCTTAACTATGGCTACACCTTC
CASSAVGSLNYGYTF
>-|TRBD2|TRBV30|TRBJ2-5
TGTGCCTGGAGTGTACTTGGGGGGGGAGAGCCAGAGACCCAGTACTTC
CAWSVLGGGEPETQYF
>-|-|TRBV5-1|TRBJ2-2
TGCGCCAGCAGCTTTAGGGTCGGAGGGGGAAACACCGGGGAGCTGTTTTTT
CASSFRVGGGNTGELFF
>-|-|TRBV9|TRBJ2-2
TGTGCCAGCAGCCGGCACGGGGAGCTGTTTTTT
CASSRHGELFF
>-|-|TRBV7-9|TRBJ2-5
TGTGCCAGCAGCTTAGCCAGGGCCGGAGGGGAGACCCAGTACTTC
CASSLARAGGETQYF
>-|TRBD1|TRBV5-1|TRBJ1-2
TGCGCCAGCAGCTCCTCCTCCGGGACAGGGGTCGGCTATGGCTACACCTTC
CASSSSSGTGVGYGYTF
>-|-|TRBV6-5|TRBJ1-2
TGTGCCAGCACGATGGGTACCCCCGGCTATGGCTACACCTTC
CASTMGTPGYGYTF
>-|-|TRBV5-5|TRBJ1-4
TGTGCCAGCAGCTTGTATGGCTCAGATGAAAAACTGTTTTTT
CASSLYGSDEKLFF
>-|TRBD1|TRBV27|TRBJ1-5
TGTGCCAGCAGGTTGGGGACAGATTACCTTAGCAATCAGCCCCAGCATTTT
CASRLGTDYLSNQPQHF
>once|-|TRBV7-8|TRBJ2-7
TGTGCCAGCAGCCTCGACACTTACGAGCAGTACTTC
CASSLDTYEQYF
>-|TRBD1|TRBV18|TRBJ1-1
TGTGCCAGCTCATTAACGGACAGGGACACTGAAGCTTTCTTT
CASSLTDRDTEAFF
>-|TRBD2|TRBV29-1|TRBJ2-1
TGCAGCGTTGAGGTAGCGGGGGGGCCCTACTCCTACAATGAGCAGTTCTTC
CSVEVAGGPYSYNEQFF
>once|TRBD1|TRBV6-5|TRBJ1-3
TGTGCCAGCAGTTACACCAGGGGGCCCGGAAACACCATATATTTT
CASSYTRGPGNTIYF
>-|-|TRBV5-1|TRBJ1-5
TGCGCCAGCAGCGCCAGGTTCGGCAATCAGCCCCAGCATTTT
CASSARFGNQPQHF
>-|-|TRBV19|TRBJ2-6
TGTGCCAGTAGTATAGATCCAGGGGCCCCTCTGGGTGCCAACGTCCTGACTTTC
CASSIDPGAPLGANVLTF
>once|-|TRBV29-1|TRBJ2-3
TGCAGCGGTCGTAAGACCGGAACAGATACGCAGTATTTT
CSGRKTGTDTQYF
>-|-|TRBV7-8|TRBJ2-7
TGTGCCAGCAGCCCCTATATCGGCCCTCGCGAGCAGTACTTC
CASSPYIGPREQYF
>-|-|TRBV12-5|TRBJ1-6
TGTGCTAGTGCCTCAGATGGGGATTTGGCACCCCTCCACTTT
CASASDGDLAPLHF
>few|-|TRBV7-8|TRBJ1-1
TGTGCCAGCAGCCAGGTTATGGACACTGAAGCTTTCTTT
CASSQVMDTEAFF
>-|-|TRBV5-6|TRBJ1-5
TGTGCCAGCAGCTTGGCCAGATACAATCAGCCCCAGCATTTT
CASSLARYNQPQHF
>-|TRBD2|TRBV7-9|TRBJ2-1
TGTGCCAGCTATGCGTGGCCCCTAGCGGGGCGACTGAGCAATGAGCAGTTCTTC
CASYAWPLAGRLSNEQFF
>-|-|TRBV4-1|TRBJ1-1
TGCGCCAGCAGCCAAGTCCCCGGGATCCACACTGAAGCTTTCTTT
CASSQVPGIHTEAFF
>-|-|TRBV6-1|TRBJ1-5
TGTGCCAGCAGTGAAAGCGAAGGAGGCAATCAGCCCCAGCATTTT
CASSESEGGNQPQHF
>-|-|TRBV29-1|TRBJ1-1
TGCAGCGTTGTAAGGGTGAACACTGAAGCTTTCTTT
CSVVRVNTEAFF
>-|-|TRBV6-1|TRBJ1-6
TGTGCCACCTTACTGAGGGGAATCGGTAATTCACCCCTCCACTTT
CATLLRGIGNSPLHF
>-|-|TRBV19|TRBJ2-7
TGTGCCAGTAGTGTTTCGGGACCTAGGGACGAGCAGTACTTC
CASSVSGPRDEQYF
>-|-|TRBV10-3|TRBJ1-1
TGTGCCATCAGTGAGGGTAGGGGCACTGAAGCTTTCTTT
CAISEGRGTEAFF
>-|TRBD2|TRBV27|TRBJ2-2
TGTGCCAGCAGTCCCCTCCCGGCGGGGGGAGGCACCGGGGAGCTGTTTTTT
CASSPLPAGGGTGELFF
>-|TRBD1|TRBV19|TRBJ1-2
TGTGCCAGTAGTAGTGGTGGCAGGGGGCAAGATCACTATGGCTACACCTTC
CASSSGGRGQDHYGYTF
>-|-|TRBV6-5|TRBJ1-1
TGTGCCAGTTCCACCGACAGCCGGCGGAACACTGAAGCTTTCTTT
CASSTDSRRNTEAFF
>-|-|TRBV5-1|TRBJ2-5
TGCGCCAGCAGCTTGCAGGGGAAAGAGACCCAGTACTTC
CASSLQGKETQYF
>-|-|TRBV18|TRBJ2-3
TGTGCCAGCTCAAACACAGATACGCAGTATTTT
CASSNTDTQYF
>-|TRBD2|TRBV6-4|TRBJ2-1
TGTGCCAGCAGTGTGTCTAGCGGGGGGATAAGGGCTGAGCAGTTCTTC
CASSVSSGGIRAEQFF
>-|-|TRBV6-5|TRBJ2-7
TGTGCCAGCAGTTACTCTCCGGCAGGGGGGGTTTACGAGCAGTACTTC
CASSYSPAGGVYEQYF
>-|-|TRBV9|TRBJ2-7
TGTGCCAGCAGCGCCGGGACATGGATGGACGAGCAGTACTTC
CASSAGTWMDEQYF
>-|TRBD1|TRBV10-2|TRBJ2-7
TGCGCCAGCAGGCCGGGACAGGGGCTCTACGAGCAGTACTTC
CASRPGQGLYEQYF